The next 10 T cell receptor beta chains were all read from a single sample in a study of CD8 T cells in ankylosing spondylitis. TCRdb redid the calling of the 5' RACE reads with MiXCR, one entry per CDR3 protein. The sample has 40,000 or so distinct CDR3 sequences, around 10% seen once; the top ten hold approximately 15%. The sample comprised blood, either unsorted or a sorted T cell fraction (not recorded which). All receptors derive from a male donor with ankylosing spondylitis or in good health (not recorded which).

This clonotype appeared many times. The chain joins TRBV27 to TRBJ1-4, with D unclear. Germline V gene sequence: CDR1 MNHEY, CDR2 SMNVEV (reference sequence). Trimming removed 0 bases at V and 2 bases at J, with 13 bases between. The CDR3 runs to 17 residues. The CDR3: CASSLSAQLRTNEKLFF. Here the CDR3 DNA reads TGTGCCAGCAGTTTATCGGCGCAACTCAGGACTAATGAAAAACTGTTTTTT.

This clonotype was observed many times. Written as DNA, the CDR3 is TGTGCCTCCGGCCGGGACAGGGGACCGGGGAATAACTATGGCTACACCTTC. Its protein is CASGRDRGPGNNYGYTF. This chain connects TRBV30 to TRBJ1-2; 10 positions match TRBD1. Germline V lookup: CDR1 GTSNPN, CDR2 SVGIG (reference sequence). V shed 7 bases, J shed 1 base, and the junction held 15 bases outside the gene matches. The CDR3 is made up of 17 amino acids.

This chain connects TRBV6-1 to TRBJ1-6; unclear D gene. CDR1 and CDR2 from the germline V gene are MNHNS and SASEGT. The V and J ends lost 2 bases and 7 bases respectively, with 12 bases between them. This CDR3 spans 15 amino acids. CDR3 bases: TGTGCCAGCAGTGAAAGGAACACAGTGAATTCACCCCTCCACTTT. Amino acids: CASSERNTVNSPLHF.

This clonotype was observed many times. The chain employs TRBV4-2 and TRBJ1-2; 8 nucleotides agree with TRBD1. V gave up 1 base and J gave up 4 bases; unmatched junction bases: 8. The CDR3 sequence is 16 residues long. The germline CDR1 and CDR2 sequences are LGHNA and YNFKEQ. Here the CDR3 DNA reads TGTGCCAGCAGCCAAGCTATTGGAGGGACAGGCTATGGCTACACCTTC. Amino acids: CASSQAIGGTGYGYTF.

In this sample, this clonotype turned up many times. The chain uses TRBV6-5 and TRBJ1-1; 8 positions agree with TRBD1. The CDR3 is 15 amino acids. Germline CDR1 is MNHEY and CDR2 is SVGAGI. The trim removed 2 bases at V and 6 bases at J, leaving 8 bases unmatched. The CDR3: CASSYPGTGHSEAFF. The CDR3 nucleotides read TGTGCCAGCAGTTACCCCGGGACAGGTCATTCTGAAGCTTTCTTT.

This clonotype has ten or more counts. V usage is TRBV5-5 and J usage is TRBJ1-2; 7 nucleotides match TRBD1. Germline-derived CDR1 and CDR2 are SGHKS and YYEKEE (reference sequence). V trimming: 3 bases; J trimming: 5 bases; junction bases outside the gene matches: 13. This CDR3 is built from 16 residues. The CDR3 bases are TGTGCCAGCAGCTCGTCGACCGGGACAGCCTATTATGGCTACACCTTC. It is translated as CASSSSTGTAYYGYTF.

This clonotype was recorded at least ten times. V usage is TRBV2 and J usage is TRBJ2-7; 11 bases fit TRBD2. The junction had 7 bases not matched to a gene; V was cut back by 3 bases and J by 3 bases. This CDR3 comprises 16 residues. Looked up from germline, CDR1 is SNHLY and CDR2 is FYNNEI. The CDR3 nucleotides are TGTGCCAGCAGTGAGGGGACTAGCGGCTTAATCTACGAGCAGTACTTC. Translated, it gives CASSEGTSGLIYEQYF.

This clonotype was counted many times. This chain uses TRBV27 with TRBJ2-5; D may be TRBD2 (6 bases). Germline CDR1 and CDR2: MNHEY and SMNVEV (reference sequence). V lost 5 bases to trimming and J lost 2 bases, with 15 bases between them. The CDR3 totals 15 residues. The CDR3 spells CASSTRDSLQETQYF. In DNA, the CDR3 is TGTGCCAGCAGTACACGGGACTCGCTACAAGAGACCCAGTACTTC.

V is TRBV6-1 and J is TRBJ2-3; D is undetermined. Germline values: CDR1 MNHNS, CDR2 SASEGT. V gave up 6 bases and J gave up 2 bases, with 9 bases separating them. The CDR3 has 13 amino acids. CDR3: CASSRGYTDTQYF. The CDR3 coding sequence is TGTGCCAGCAGCCGAGGTTACACAGATACGCAGTATTTT.

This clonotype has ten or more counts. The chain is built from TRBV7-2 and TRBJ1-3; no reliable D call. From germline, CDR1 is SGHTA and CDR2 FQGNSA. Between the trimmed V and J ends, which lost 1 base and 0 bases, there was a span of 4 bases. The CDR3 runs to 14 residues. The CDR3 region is CASSLEDSGNTIYF. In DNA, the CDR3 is TGTGCCAGCAGCTTAGAAGACTCTGGAAACACCATATATTTT.